This is a list of T cell receptor beta chains from one sample in a study of T-cell reconstitution after alpha-beta-depleted transplantation in children. TCRdb re-called the PCR reads through MiXCR, storing one row per CDR3 protein. The table lists 500,000 to 600,000 distinct CDR3 sequences, over 25% of them singletons. The specimen comprised PBMCs, sampled before TCRalphabeta/CD19-depleted stem cell transplant. These TCRs come from a boy in the first two years of life with Wiskott-Aldrich syndrome, due to receive a stem cell transplant. CDR3s include the opening cysteine and the closing phenylalanine or tryptophan. A D gene is named only where the DNA matches it firmly. Rows may omit the clone size; those that give it use once, few, many or a size class.

V: TRBV12-3/TRBV12-4
D: .
J: TRBJ1-5
size: .
DNA: TGTGCCAGCAGTCCCCCGGGCAGGCCGCTATATAGCAATCAGCCCCAGCATTTT
CDR3: CASSPPGRPLYSNQPQHF

V: TRBV20-1
D: .
J: TRBJ1-1
size: .
DNA: TGCAGTGCTTTACAGGTGAACACTGAAGCTTTCTTT
CDR3: CSALQVNTEAFF

V: TRBV12-3/TRBV12-4
D: TRBD2
J: TRBJ2-2
size: few
DNA: TGTGCCAGCAGTTTACGGGAGGAAGGGACCGGGGAGCTGTTTTTT
CDR3: CASSLREEGTGELFF

V: TRBV4-2
D: TRBD2
J: TRBJ2-1
size: .
DNA: TGTGCCAGCAGCCAAAGTCTAGCGGGAATCTATGAGCAGTTCTTC
CDR3: CASSQSLAGIYEQFF

V: TRBV28
D: TRBD1
J: TRBJ1-1
size: .
DNA: TGTGCCAGCAGTCCATATGGACAGGGAGTCACTGAAGCTTTCTTT
CDR3: CASSPYGQGVTEAFF

V: TRBV5-6
D: TRBD1
J: TRBJ1-5
size: .
DNA: TGTGCCAGCAGCTTGTATGGGGACAGGGATCAGCCCCAGCATTTT
CDR3: CASSLYGDRDQPQHF

V: TRBV12-3/TRBV12-4
D: TRBD2
J: TRBJ2-1
size: few
DNA: TGTGCCAGCAGTGAGGGACTAGCGGGAGTTGAGCAGTTCTTC
CDR3: CASSEGLAGVEQFF

V: TRBV5-6
D: .
J: TRBJ2-5
size: many
DNA: TGTGCCAGCAGCTTTACCGGGGCTAAAGAGACCCAGTACTTC
CDR3: CASSFTGAKETQYF

V: TRBV28
D: .
J: TRBJ2-7
size: .
DNA: TGTGCCAGCAGTTTCCCTCTTCTCGAGCAGTACTTC
CDR3: CASSFPLLEQYF

V: TRBV30
D: .
J: TRBJ2-7
size: .
DNA: TGTGTCTGGAGTAGGAGGACATCAGCATTCGGCCACGAGCAGTACTTC
CDR3: CVWSRRTSAFGHEQYF

V: TRBV10-3
D: .
J: TRBJ2-2
size: once
DNA: TGTGCCACCTCTGTCTCAAGCGGAGGCGGGGAGCTGTTTTTT
CDR3: CATSVSSGGGELFF

V: TRBV12-3/TRBV12-4
D: .
J: TRBJ2-1
size: .
DNA: TGTGCCAGCAGCCCAGGGGCGGGGGCCTACAATGAGCAGTTCTTC
CDR3: CASSPGAGAYNEQFF

V: TRBV12-3/TRBV12-4
D: .
J: TRBJ2-3
size: few
DNA: TGTGCCAGCAGTTTACGACTAGCCCTATGGGGGCTCTATACGCAGTATTTT
CDR3: CASSLRLALWGLYTQYF

V: TRBV5-1
D: TRBD2
J: TRBJ2-3
size: .
DNA: TGCGCCAGCAGCTTGGGAACTAGCGGGGCGGGGAACACAGATACGCAGTATTTT
CDR3: CASSLGTSGAGNTDTQYF

V: TRBV28
D: .
J: TRBJ2-7
size: .
DNA: TGTGCCAGCAGTCCCCACCGTTACGAGCAGTACTTC
CDR3: CASSPHRYEQYF

V: TRBV7-2
D: .
J: TRBJ1-3
size: few
DNA: TGTGCCAGCAGCGTCCGGGTGTACTCTGGAAACACCATATATTTT
CDR3: CASSVRVYSGNTIYF

V: TRBV7-8
D: .
J: TRBJ2-3
size: few
DNA: TGTGCCAGCAGCTTAGCCGGGATGACGCAGTATTTT
CDR3: CASSLAGMTQYF

V: TRBV20-1
D: .
J: TRBJ1-1
size: few
DNA: TGCAGTGCTAGGAGGGCAGGAAGGGAGTCAGAAGCTTTCTTT
CDR3: CSARRAGRESEAFF

V: TRBV14
D: .
J: TRBJ2-1
size: few
DNA: TGTGCCAGCAGCCAAGGGACTATCAGTGAGCAGTTCTTC
CDR3: CASSQGTISEQFF

V: TRBV5-1
D: TRBD2
J: TRBJ2-5
size: .
DNA: TGCGCCAGCAGCTTGGGTAGCGGGAGGATGGAGGAGACCCAGTACTTC
CDR3: CASSLGSGRMEETQYF

V: TRBV3-1
D: .
J: TRBJ1-1
size: few
DNA: TGTGCCAGCAGCCAAGACTGGGGTTTGAACACTGAAGCTTTCTTT
CDR3: CASSQDWGLNTEAFF

V: TRBV9
D: TRBD1
J: TRBJ2-5
size: once
DNA: TGTGCCAGCAGCGCCGGGACAGGGGCTAAAGAGACCCAGTACTTC
CDR3: CASSAGTGAKETQYF

V: TRBV7-8
D: .
J: TRBJ2-6
size: .
DNA: TGTGCCAGCAGTGCACAGGGCGCTGGGGCCAACGTCCTGACTTTC
CDR3: CASSAQGAGANVLTF

V: TRBV12-3/TRBV12-4
D: .
J: TRBJ2-1
size: many
DNA: TGTGCCAGCAGTTTAGTGCCGAGTGAGCAGTTCTTC
CDR3: CASSLVPSEQFF

V: TRBV5-1
D: TRBD2
J: TRBJ2-3
size: .
DNA: TGCGCCAGCAGCTTGGATCCAGGACTAGCGCCCCGGGATACGCAGTATTTT
CDR3: CASSLDPGLAPRDTQYF

V: TRBV29-1
D: .
J: TRBJ2-2
size: .
DNA: TGCAGCGTTGAGCGGGGTTTTTCCAACACCGGGGAGCTGTTTTTT
CDR3: CSVERGFSNTGELFF

V: TRBV29-1
D: .
J: TRBJ2-5
size: few
DNA: TGCGCCGCGTACCAAGAGACCCAGTACTTC
CDR3: CAAYQETQYF

V: TRBV20-1
D: TRBD1
J: TRBJ1-2
size: few
DNA: TGCAGTGCTCCCCGACAGGGAAACTATGGCTACACCTTC
CDR3: CSAPRQGNYGYTF

V: TRBV20-1
D: .
J: TRBJ2-5
size: few
DNA: TGCAGTGCTAGGCGTGCAGGGAAAACCCTGGAGACCCAGTACTTC
CDR3: CSARRAGKTLETQYF

V: TRBV2
D: .
J: TRBJ2-3
size: few
DNA: TGTGCCAGCCGTTGGCTTCGCACAGATACGCAGTATTTT
CDR3: CASRWLRTDTQYF

V: TRBV7-3
D: TRBD1
J: TRBJ1-6
size: few
DNA: TGTGCCAGCAGCCGAACAGGGGGCTCTTATAATTCACCCCTCCACTTT
CDR3: CASSRTGGSYNSPLHF

V: TRBV10-3
D: TRBD1
J: TRBJ2-2
size: few
DNA: TGTGCCATCAGTGAGTTTGTAGGACAGGGATCCACCGGGGAGCTGTTTTTT
CDR3: CAISEFVGQGSTGELFF

V: TRBV27
D: .
J: TRBJ2-7
size: .
DNA: TGTGCCAGCAGTCCCCACAGGAGCTCCTACGAGCAGTACTTC
CDR3: CASSPHRSSYEQYF

V: TRBV29-1
D: .
J: TRBJ2-5
size: few
DNA: TGCAGCGTTGAGTCGGAGAGTGGCCCAGAGACCCAGTACTTC
CDR3: CSVESESGPETQYF

V: TRBV20-1
D: TRBD2
J: TRBJ2-1
size: .
DNA: TGCAGTGCTCCTCCGATTACTAGCGGAGCTACCTACAATGAGCAGTTCTTC
CDR3: CSAPPITSGATYNEQFF

V: TRBV5-4
D: TRBD2
J: TRBJ2-3
size: few
DNA: TGTGCCAGCAGCTATAGCGGGAGGGCCCCAGATACGCAGTATTTT
CDR3: CASSYSGRAPDTQYF

V: TRBV5-1
D: TRBD1
J: TRBJ1-5
size: few
DNA: TGCGCCAGCAGCCCCGGGACAGGTTATCGGGATCAGCCCCAGCATTTT
CDR3: CASSPGTGYRDQPQHF

V: TRBV18
D: .
J: TRBJ1-2
size: .
DNA: TGTGCCAGCTCACCAGGAGTCTATGGCTACACCTTC
CDR3: CASSPGVYGYTF

V: TRBV2
D: .
J: TRBJ2-4
size: .
DNA: TGTGCCAGTAACCGGGACACTAAAAACATTCAGTACTTC
CDR3: CASNRDTKNIQYF

V: TRBV10-3
D: TRBD2
J: TRBJ2-5
size: .
DNA: TGTGCCACAAGGCAACTAGCGGGAGAGACCCAGTACTTC
CDR3: CATRQLAGETQYF

V: TRBV7-9
D: TRBD2
J: TRBJ2-7
size: .
DNA: TGTGCCAGCAGCCTGAAAGCGGGAGACCGCTCCTACGAGCAGTACTTC
CDR3: CASSLKAGDRSYEQYF

V: TRBV5-1
D: TRBD2
J: TRBJ2-3
size: few
DNA: TGCGCCAGCAGCCCGACCCCTACTAGCGCCCTGGTAGATACGCAGTATTTT
CDR3: CASSPTPTSALVDTQYF

V: TRBV12-3/TRBV12-4
D: TRBD2
J: TRBJ2-5
size: .
DNA: TGTGCCAGCAGCCCCCGTGGGACTAGAGGGGAGACCCAGTACTTC
CDR3: CASSPRGTRGETQYF

V: TRBV5-5
D: .
J: TRBJ2-1
size: .
DNA: TGTGCCAGCAGCTTTTGGGCAGGGGAAAAGAATGAGCAGTTCTTC
CDR3: CASSFWAGEKNEQFF

V: TRBV5-4
D: TRBD2
J: TRBJ2-7
size: .
DNA: TGTGCCAGCAGCTTGGAACTAGCGGGAGGTAGCCGCGAGCAGTACTTC
CDR3: CASSLELAGGSREQYF

V: TRBV20-1
D: TRBD1
J: TRBJ1-2
size: few
DNA: TGCAGTGCTGGGGAGACAGGGGGCCATGGAGGCTACACCTTC
CDR3: CSAGETGGHGGYTF

V: TRBV5-1
D: .
J: TRBJ2-3
size: .
DNA: TGCGCCAGCAGCTATATTCCGGGAAGGGATACGCAGTATTTT
CDR3: CASSYIPGRDTQYF

V: TRBV7-8
D: TRBD2
J: TRBJ2-3
size: few
DNA: TGTGCCAGCAGCCCCGGGAGGTTCCCAGATACGCAGTATTTT
CDR3: CASSPGRFPDTQYF

V: TRBV10-3
D: .
J: TRBJ2-1
size: .
DNA: TGTGCCATCAGTGAGTCTAAGGGTTGGAATGAGCAGTTCTTC
CDR3: CAISESKGWNEQFF

V: TRBV6-5
D: .
J: TRBJ2-3
size: .
DNA: TGTGCCAGCAGTTACTCTGGGGCCGCGGGCACAGATACGCAGTATTTT
CDR3: CASSYSGAAGTDTQYF